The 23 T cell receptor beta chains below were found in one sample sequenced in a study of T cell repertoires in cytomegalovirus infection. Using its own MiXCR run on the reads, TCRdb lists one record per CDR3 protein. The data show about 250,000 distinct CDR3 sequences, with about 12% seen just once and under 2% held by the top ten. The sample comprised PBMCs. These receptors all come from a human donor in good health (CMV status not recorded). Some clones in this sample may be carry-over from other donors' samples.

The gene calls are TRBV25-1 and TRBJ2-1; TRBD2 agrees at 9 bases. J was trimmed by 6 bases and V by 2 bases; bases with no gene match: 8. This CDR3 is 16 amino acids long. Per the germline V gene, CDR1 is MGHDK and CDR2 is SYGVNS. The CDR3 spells CASSEPIAGVGNEQFF. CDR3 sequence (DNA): TGTGCCAGCAGTGAACCAATAGCGGGAGTAGGCAATGAGCAGTTCTTC.

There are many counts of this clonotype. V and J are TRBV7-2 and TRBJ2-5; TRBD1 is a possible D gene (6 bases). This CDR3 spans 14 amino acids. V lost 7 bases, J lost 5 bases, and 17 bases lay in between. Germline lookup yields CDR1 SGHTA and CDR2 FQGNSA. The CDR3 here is CASTQYRVSETQYF. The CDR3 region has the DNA TGTGCCAGCACTCAGTACAGGGTGTCCGAGACCCAGTACTTC.

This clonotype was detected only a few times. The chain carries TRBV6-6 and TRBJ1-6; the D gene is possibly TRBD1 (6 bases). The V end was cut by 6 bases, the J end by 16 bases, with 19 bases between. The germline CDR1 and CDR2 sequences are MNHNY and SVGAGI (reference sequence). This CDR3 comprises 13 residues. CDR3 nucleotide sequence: TGTGCCAGCAGGCCCTCTTCAGGGGCCCCTCTCCACTTT. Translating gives CASRPSSGAPLHF.

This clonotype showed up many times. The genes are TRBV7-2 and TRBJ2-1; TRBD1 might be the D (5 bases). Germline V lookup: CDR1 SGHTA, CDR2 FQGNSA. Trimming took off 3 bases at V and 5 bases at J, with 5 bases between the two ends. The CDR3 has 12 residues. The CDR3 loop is CASSLGHNEQFF. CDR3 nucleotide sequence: TGTGCCAGCAGCTTGGGGCACAATGAGCAGTTCTTC.

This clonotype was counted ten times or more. The CDR3 is CASSLYRGTYNEQFF. Here the CDR3 DNA reads TGTGCCAGCAGCCTCTACAGGGGAACCTACAATGAGCAGTTCTTC. The V call is TRBV7-2, the J call TRBJ2-1; TRBD1 matches 7 bases. The V segment lost 5 bases and the J segment 2 bases; nucleotides outside the gene matches: 6. The germline CDR1 and CDR2 sequences are SGHTA and FQGNSA. The CDR3 is made up of 15 amino acids.

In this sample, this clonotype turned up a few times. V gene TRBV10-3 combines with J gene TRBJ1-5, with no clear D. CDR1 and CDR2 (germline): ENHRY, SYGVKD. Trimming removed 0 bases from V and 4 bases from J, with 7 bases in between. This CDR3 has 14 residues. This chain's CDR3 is CAISESRDNQPQHF. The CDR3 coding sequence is TGTGCCATCAGTGAGTCGAGAGATAATCAGCCCCAGCATTTT.

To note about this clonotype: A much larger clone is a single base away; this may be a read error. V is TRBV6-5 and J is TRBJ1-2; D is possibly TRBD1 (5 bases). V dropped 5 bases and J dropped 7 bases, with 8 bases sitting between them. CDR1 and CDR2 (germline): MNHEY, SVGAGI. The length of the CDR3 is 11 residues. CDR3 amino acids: CASSPGPGYTF. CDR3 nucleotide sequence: TGTGCCAGCAGTCCAGGGCCTGGCTACACCTTC.

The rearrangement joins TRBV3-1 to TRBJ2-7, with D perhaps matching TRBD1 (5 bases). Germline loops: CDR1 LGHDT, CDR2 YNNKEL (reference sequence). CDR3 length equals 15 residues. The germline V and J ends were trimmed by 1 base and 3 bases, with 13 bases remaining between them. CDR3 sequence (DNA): TGTGCCAGCAGCCAAGGGACACTGAACCTCTACGAGCAGTACTTC. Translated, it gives CASSQGTLNLYEQYF.

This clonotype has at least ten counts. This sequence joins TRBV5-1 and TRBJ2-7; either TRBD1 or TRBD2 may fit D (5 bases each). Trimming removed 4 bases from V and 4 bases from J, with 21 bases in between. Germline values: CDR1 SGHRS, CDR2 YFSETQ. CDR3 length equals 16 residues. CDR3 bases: TGCGCCAGCAGCCTGGATGGGGGTTCGCGCCCATACGAGCAGTACTTC. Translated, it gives CASSLDGGSRPYEQYF.

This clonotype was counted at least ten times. This CDR3 reads CAISRLAGGETQYF. CDR3 nucleotide sequence: TGTGCCATCAGTCGACTAGCGGGAGGAGAGACCCAGTACTTC. The J gene is TRBJ2-5, the V gene TRBV10-3; TRBD2 matches at 13 bases. Germline-derived CDR1 and CDR2 are ENHRY and SYGVKD. The V and J ends lost 5 bases and 4 bases, in that order; junction bases with no gene match: 1. The length of the CDR3 is 14 residues.

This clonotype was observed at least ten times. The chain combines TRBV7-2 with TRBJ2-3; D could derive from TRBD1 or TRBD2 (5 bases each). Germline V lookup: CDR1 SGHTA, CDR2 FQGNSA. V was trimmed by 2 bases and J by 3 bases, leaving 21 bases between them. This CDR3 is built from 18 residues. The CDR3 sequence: CASSLRGGYRRGTDTQYF. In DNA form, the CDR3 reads TGTGCCAGCAGCTTAAGGGGTGGCTACCGACGGGGTACAGATACGCAGTATTTT.

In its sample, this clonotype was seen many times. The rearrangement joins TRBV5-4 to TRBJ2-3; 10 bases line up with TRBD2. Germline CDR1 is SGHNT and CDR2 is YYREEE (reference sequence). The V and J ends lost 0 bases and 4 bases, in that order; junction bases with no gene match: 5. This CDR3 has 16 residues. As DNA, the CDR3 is TGTGCCAGCAGCTTGGAAGCGGGAGGGCTGGCAGATACGCAGTATTTT. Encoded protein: CASSLEAGGLADTQYF.

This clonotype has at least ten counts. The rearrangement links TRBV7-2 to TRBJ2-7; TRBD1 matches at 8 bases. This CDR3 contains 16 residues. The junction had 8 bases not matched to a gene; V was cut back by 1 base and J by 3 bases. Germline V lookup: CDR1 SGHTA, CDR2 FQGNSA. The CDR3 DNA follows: TGTGCCAGCAGCTTAGTGACCGGGACAGGTTTCTACGAGCAGTACTTC. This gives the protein CASSLVTGTGFYEQYF. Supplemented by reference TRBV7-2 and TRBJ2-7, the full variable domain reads GAGVSQSPSNKVTEKGKDVELRCDPISGHTALYWYRQSLGQGLEFLIYFQGNSAPDKSGLPSDRFSAERTGGSVSTLTIQRTQQEDSAVYLCASSLVTGTGFYEQYFGPGTRLTVT.

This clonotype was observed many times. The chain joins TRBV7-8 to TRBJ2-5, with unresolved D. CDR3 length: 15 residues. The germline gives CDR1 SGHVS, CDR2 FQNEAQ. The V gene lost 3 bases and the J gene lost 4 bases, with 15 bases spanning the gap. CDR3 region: CASSLRTPLRETQYF. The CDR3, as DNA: TGTGCCAGCAGCTTGCGGACCCCTCTTCGAGAGACCCAGTACTTC.

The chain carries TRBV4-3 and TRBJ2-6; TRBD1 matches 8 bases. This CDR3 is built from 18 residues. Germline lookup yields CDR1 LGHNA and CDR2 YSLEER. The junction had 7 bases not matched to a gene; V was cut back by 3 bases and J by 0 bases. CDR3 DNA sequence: TGCGCCAGCAGCCAGGGACAGGTTATAAGCTCTGGGGCCAACGTCCTGACTTTC. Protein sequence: CASSQGQVISSGANVLTF.

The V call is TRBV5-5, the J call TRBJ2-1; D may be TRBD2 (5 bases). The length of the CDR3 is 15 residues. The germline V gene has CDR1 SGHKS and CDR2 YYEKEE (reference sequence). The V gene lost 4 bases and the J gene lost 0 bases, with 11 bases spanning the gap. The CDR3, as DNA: TGTGCCAGCAGCCCGGACTTCAGCTCCTACAATGAGCAGTTCTTC. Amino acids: CASSPDFSSYNEQFF.

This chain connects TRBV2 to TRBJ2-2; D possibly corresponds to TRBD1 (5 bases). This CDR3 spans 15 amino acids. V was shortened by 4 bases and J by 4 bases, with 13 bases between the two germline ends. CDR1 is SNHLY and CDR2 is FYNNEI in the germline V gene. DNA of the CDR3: TGTGCCAGCAGTGCTGGGCTTCAGGGCACCGGGGAGCTGTTTTTT. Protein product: CASSAGLQGTGELFF.

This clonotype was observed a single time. The CDR3 DNA follows: TGCGCCAGCAGTAAGGGCGGGATCGCCTACGAGCAGTACTTC. It encodes CASSKGGIAYEQYF. V usage is TRBV10-2 and J usage is TRBJ2-7; weak D call: TRBD2 (6 bases). This CDR3 contains 14 residues. Per germline, CDR1 WSHSY and CDR2 SAAADI. V lost 5 bases and J 2 bases, leaving 13 bases between the germline ends.

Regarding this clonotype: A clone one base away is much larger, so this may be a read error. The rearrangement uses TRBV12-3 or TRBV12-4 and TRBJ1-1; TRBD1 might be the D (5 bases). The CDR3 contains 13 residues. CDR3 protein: CASSPIGGTEALF. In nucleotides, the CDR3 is TGTGCCAGCAGTCCCATTGGTGGGACTGAAGCTTTGTTT.

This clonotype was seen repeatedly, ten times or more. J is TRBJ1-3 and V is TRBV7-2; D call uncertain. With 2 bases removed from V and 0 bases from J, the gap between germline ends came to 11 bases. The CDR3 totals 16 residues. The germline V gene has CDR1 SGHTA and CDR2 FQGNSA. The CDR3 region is CASSLYPITSGNTIYF. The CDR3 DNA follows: TGTGCCAGCAGCTTATATCCGATAACCTCTGGAAACACCATATATTTT.

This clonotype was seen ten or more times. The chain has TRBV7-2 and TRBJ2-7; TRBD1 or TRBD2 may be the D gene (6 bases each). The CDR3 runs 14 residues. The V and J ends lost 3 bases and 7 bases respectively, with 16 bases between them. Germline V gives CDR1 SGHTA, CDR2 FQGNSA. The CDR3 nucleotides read TGTGCCAGCAGCTTGGGGGGCTTCCCGTGGGAGCAGTACTTC. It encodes CASSLGGFPWEQYF.

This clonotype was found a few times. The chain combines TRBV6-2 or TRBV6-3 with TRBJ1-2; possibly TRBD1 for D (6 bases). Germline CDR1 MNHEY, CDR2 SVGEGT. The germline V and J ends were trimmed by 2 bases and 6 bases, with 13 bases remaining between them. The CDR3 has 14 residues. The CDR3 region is CASSYGAGVDGYTF. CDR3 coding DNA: TGTGCCAGCAGTTACGGGGCAGGGGTCGATGGCTACACCTTC.

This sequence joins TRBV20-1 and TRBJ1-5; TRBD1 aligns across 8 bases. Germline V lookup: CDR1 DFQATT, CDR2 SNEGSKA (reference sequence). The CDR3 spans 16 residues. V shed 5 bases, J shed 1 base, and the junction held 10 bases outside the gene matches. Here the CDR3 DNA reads TGCAGTGCTCTTACTGGACAGGGCCTAAGCAATCAGCCCCAGCATTTT. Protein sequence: CSALTGQGLSNQPQHF.